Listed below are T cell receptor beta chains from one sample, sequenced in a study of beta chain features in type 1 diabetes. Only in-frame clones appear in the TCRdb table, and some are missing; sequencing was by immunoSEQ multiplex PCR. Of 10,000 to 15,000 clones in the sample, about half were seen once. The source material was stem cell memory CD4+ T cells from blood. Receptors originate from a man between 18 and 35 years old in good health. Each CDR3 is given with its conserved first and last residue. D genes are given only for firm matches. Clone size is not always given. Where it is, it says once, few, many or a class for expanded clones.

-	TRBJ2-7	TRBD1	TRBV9	TGTGCCAGCAGCCCCCGGACAGGAAACTACGAGCAGTACTTC	CASSPRTGNYEQYF
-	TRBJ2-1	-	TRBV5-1	TGCGCCAGCAGCTTGGCAGGGGTTTTGAGCAATGAGCAGTTCTTC	CASSLAGVLSNEQFF
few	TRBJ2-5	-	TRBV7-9	TGTGCCAGCAGCTCAGGACAGAAAGAGACCCAGTACTTC	CASSSGQKETQYF
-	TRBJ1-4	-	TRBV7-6	TGTGCCAGCAGCAAGAATGGGGGGACCGGGCGTGAAAAACTGTTTTTT	CASSKNGGTGREKLFF
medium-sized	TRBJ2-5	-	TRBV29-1	TGCAGCGCCGATCGAGGGACCCAGTACTTC	CSADRGTQYF
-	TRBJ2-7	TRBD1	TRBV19	TGTGCCAGTAGTCGTGGGGACAGGGGGCCGCGGGAGCAGTACTTC	CASSRGDRGPREQYF
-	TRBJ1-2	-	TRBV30	TGTGCCTGGAGTGCAGGGGACTATGGCTACACCTTC	CAWSAGDYGYTF
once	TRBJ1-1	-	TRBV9	TGTGCCAGCAGCGGCTGGGAGGGGCAGAGGCACACTGAAGCTTTCTTT	CASSGWEGQRHTEAFF
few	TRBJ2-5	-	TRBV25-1	TGTGCCAGCAGTGAATACGGGGAAGAGACCCAGTACTTC	CASSEYGEETQYF
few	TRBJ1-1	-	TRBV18	TGTGCCAGCTCACCAACTGGAGACACTGAAGCTTTCTTT	CASSPTGDTEAFF